The sequence of this TCR beta chain was determined in a study of blood T cells in healthy people across ages. Trimming cost V 7 bases and J 5 bases; bases outside gene matches: 16. Germline lookup yields CDR1 SQVTM and CDR2 ANQGSEA. This CDR3 comprises 15 residues. The second PCR ran about 6 to 12 cycles with a sample-barcoded 5' primer and J-beta primers. One entry per CDR3 protein results from TCRdb running MiXCR on the 5' RACE reads. Seen here are 800,000 to 1,300,000 distinct CDR3 sequences, less than 25% observed once, and the top ten hold approximately 0.75%. These data were likewise used in another study, on T cells of mothers and their children.

The receptor was isolated from a girl aged 2-10 years in good health. The V gene is TRBV29-1, the J gene TRBJ1-2; 7 bases agree with TRBD1. Material for sequencing was blood. The CDR3 coding sequence is TGCAGCGCCTCGACAGGGCTGGTGACGCCTTATGGCTACACCTTC. Its protein product is CSASTGLVTPYGYTF. Full variable domain (outside the CDR3, taken from reference TRBV29-1 and TRBJ1-2): SAVISQKPSRDICQRGTSLTIQCQVDSQVTMMFWYRQQPGQSLTLIATANQGSEATYESGFVIDKFPISRPNLTFSTLTVSNMSPEDSSIYLCSASTGLVTPYGYTFGSGTRLTVV.